This TCR beta chain is drawn from a study of PD-L1 blockade in urothelial cancer. On the study more broadly: Patients commenced intravenous atezolizumab, 1,200 mg every 3 weeks, around 2014. Findings and limits, study-wide: Lower pretreatment blood TCR clonality, under the median, predicted better survival, researchers reported.

Turning to this clone: The antigen remains unidentified.

V lost 0 bases, J lost 0 bases, and 9 bases lay in between. Germline V gene sequence: CDR1 GTSNPN, CDR2 SVGIG (reference sequence). This CDR3 has 15 residues. The protocol was immunoSEQ multiplex PCR, while the TCRdb copy is restricted to in-frame clones and leaves out a portion. The sample consists of around 26,000 clones, 75% to 90% of them appearing once. The source is a man in his 60s with urothelial cancer. The chain is built from TRBV30 and TRBJ1-3; TRBD1 is a possible D gene (5 bases). The sequences come from PBMCs, collected around atezolizumab (anti-PD-L1) treatment. CDR3 bases: TGTGCCTGGAGTGTACCAGGGTCCTCTGGAAACACCATATATTTT. Amino acid sequence: CAWSVPGSSGNTIYF.